A single sample is the source of the 28 T cell receptor beta chains below, sequenced in a study of read filtering for tumor transcriptome and immune sequencing. From roughly 400 ng of RNA, a library with molecular barcoded alpha/delta and beta/gamma adaptors was made. TCRdb re-called the reads through MiXCR, storing one row per CDR3 protein. The sample contains about 61,000 distinct CDR3 sequences, about 21% of which appear only once. Sequencing was performed on a population of CD138-negative cells sorted from bone marrow. These TCRs come from a donor over 35 with multiple myeloma.

This clonotype came up many times. CDR3 DNA: TGTGCCAGCAGCTTAGATGGGGGTCAAGGGGGCGATGAGCAGTTCTTC. As protein: CASSLDGGQGGDEQFF. The rearrangement uses TRBV11-3 and TRBJ2-1; TRBD1 matches at 7 bases. The CDR3 runs 16 residues. In germline, CDR1 is SGHNT, CDR2 YENEEA. The V and J ends lost 0 bases and 8 bases, in that order; junction bases with no gene match: 10.

This clonotype was counted many times. The CDR3 is CSVEASSRRYGYTF. The DNA of the CDR3 is TGCAGCGTTGAAGCCTCCTCCCGACGCTATGGCTACACCTTC. The rearrangement joins TRBV29-1 to TRBJ1-2, with D unresolved. The CDR3 runs to 14 residues. CDR1 SQVTM and CDR2 ANQGSEA come from the germline V gene. The V gene lost 1 base and the J gene lost 4 bases, with 13 bases spanning the gap.

This clonotype came up many times. The chain recombines TRBV19 with TRBJ2-5, with D perhaps TRBD1 (6 bases). With 8 bases removed from V and 3 bases from J, the gap between germline ends came to 13 bases. Germline V gene data show CDR1 as LNHDA and CDR2 as SQIVND (reference sequence). The CDR3 has 13 residues. CDR3 DNA sequence: TGTGCCAGTTGCCTCAGGGGAGAAGAGACCCAGTACTTC. This codes for CASCLRGEETQYF.

The table lists this clonotype with many counts. The chain recombines TRBV12-3 or TRBV12-4 with TRBJ2-1; possibly TRBD1 for D (5 bases). V gave up 7 bases and J gave up 0 bases, with 13 bases separating them. The CDR3 loop spans 15 amino acids. The CDR3, as DNA: TGTGCCAGCATTCAAGACAGCTTCTCCTACAATGAGCAGTTCTTC. This gives the protein CASIQDSFSYNEQFF.

About this clonotype: This likely came from a read error, as a far larger clone is one base away. The V gene is TRBV7-6, the J gene TRBJ2-2, with a tentative D call TRBD2 (6 bases). The CDR3 runs 15 residues. Germline V CDR1 and CDR2: SGHVS, FNYEAQ. CDR3: CASSFLGAGTGGLFF. Here the CDR3 DNA reads TGTGCCAGCAGCTTTTTAGGGGCTGGCACCGGGGGGCTGTTTTTT.

As to this clonotype: A much larger clone differs from this one at a single base, so this may be a read error. The chain links TRBV3-1 to TRBJ2-1; D not certain. Germline V CDR1 and CDR2: LGHDT, YNNKEL (reference sequence). The length of the CDR3 is 12 residues. Trimming stripped 8 bases from V and 11 bases from J, with 16 bases between. The CDR3 DNA reads as TGTGCCAGCGGAAAGGCGCAAAATCAGCAGTTCTTC. Translated, it gives CASGKAQNQQFF.

This clonotype was observed many times. The chain links TRBV4-2 to TRBJ2-7, with no clear D. This CDR3 has 14 amino acids. V lost 2 bases and J 0 bases, leaving 8 bases between the germline ends. Germline assignment: CDR1 LGHNA and CDR2 YNFKEQ. The CDR3 region is CASSQSRSSYEQYF. Written as DNA, the CDR3 is TGTGCCAGCAGCCAATCACGGAGCTCCTACGAGCAGTACTTC.

This clonotype was recorded a few times. V is TRBV29-1 and J is TRBJ1-1; D is ambiguous. The CDR3 totals 14 residues. Germline V gives CDR1 SQVTM, CDR2 ANQGSEA. The V end lost 7 bases, the J end lost 0 bases, and 15 bases lay between the germline ends. CDR3 amino acids: CSGRRSGMNTEAFF. CDR3 sequence (DNA): TGCAGCGGTCGCAGGTCCGGCATGAACACTGAAGCTTTCTTT.

This clonotype occurred many times. This chain links TRBV12-5 with TRBJ1-1, with D tentatively TRBD1 (6 bases). The V gene's germline CDR1 is LGHNT and CDR2 FRNRAP. This CDR3 spans 12 amino acids. Trimming removed 6 bases at V and 6 bases at J, with 11 bases between. The CDR3 coding sequence is TGTGCTAGTGGCCATCGACAGGCTGAAGCTTTCTTT. It translates to CASGHRQAEAFF.

The sample holds a few counts of this clonotype. Here the CDR3 reads CASTRAGGYSNQPQHF. In DNA, the CDR3 is TGTGCCAGTACCCGGGCAGGGGGGTATAGCAATCAGCCCCAGCATTTT. The chain carries TRBV19 and TRBJ1-5; 7 nucleotides line up with TRBD1. CDR1 LNHDA and CDR2 SQIVND come from the germline V gene (reference sequence). The V segment lost 7 bases and the J segment 0 bases; nucleotides outside the gene matches: 9. The CDR3 totals 16 residues.

At least ten counts were recorded for this clonotype. The J gene is TRBJ2-1, the V gene TRBV5-1; 10 bases are shared with TRBD2. The germline CDR1 and CDR2 sequences are SGHRS and YFSETQ. V trimming: 0 bases; J trimming: 5 bases; junction bases outside the gene matches: 2. The CDR3 is 15 residues long. CDR3 sequence reads: CASSLELAGNNEQFF. CDR3 nucleotides: TGCGCCAGCAGCTTGGAACTAGCGGGGAACAATGAGCAGTTCTTC.

This clonotype came up many times. The chain combines TRBV27 with TRBJ2-7; the D gene is possibly TRBD2 (6 bases). The CDR3 loop spans 15 amino acids. Trimming cost V 6 bases and J 9 bases, with 24 bases left between them. Looked up from germline, CDR1 is MNHEY and CDR2 is SMNVEV (reference sequence). CDR3 protein: CASSLAATGNLGQYF. CDR3 bases: TGTGCCAGCAGCTTAGCGGCCACGGGGAACCTAGGGCAGTACTTC.

This clonotype showed up just a few times. Being one base from a much bigger clone, this may be a read error. The chain carries TRBV19 and TRBJ2-7; D not resolved. V was shortened by 3 bases and J by 5 bases, with 14 bases between the two germline ends. CDR1 is LNHDA, CDR2 SQIVND, per germline (reference sequence). The CDR3 is 14 residues long. CDR3 nucleotide sequence: TGTGCCAGTAGTATCGGCGGCGTTTCCCACGAGCAGTACTTC. This codes for CASSIGGVSHEQYF.

This clonotype was recorded at least ten times. The rearrangement uses TRBV28 and TRBJ1-5; 8 bases are shared with TRBD1. The ends lost 5 bases at V and 6 bases at J; junction bases unmatched: 9. CDR1 MDHEN and CDR2 SYDVKM come from the germline V gene. CDR3 size: 15 residues. This CDR3 is CASSPGGAGSQPQHF. In DNA form, the CDR3 reads TGTGCCAGCAGTCCAGGGGGCGCGGGTTCTCAGCCCCAGCATTTT. Using reference TRBV28 and TRBJ1-5 for the parts outside the CDR3, the full variable domain is DVKVTQSSRYLVKRTGEKVFLECVQDMDHENMFWYRQDPGLGLRLIYFSYDVKMKEKGDIPEGYSVSREKKERFSLILESASTNQTSMYLCASSPGGAGSQPQHFGDGTRLSIL.

This clonotype was observed at least ten times. This rearrangement joins TRBV7-9 to TRBJ1-1; unclear D gene. The germline CDR1 and CDR2 sequences are SEHNR and FQNEAQ (reference sequence). CDR3 length equals 12 residues. Trimming shortened V by 3 bases and J by 2 bases, and 4 bases separated the two germline ends. The CDR3 loop is CASSLENTEAFF. CDR3 in DNA: TGTGCCAGCAGCTTGGAAAACACTGAAGCTTTCTTT.

The chain joins TRBV19 to TRBJ2-1; perhaps TRBD1 as D (6 bases). The CDR3 length is 14 residues. Per germline, CDR1 LNHDA and CDR2 SQIVND (reference sequence). V gave up 6 bases and J gave up 7 bases, with 16 bases separating them. The DNA of the CDR3 is TGTGCCAGTAGCCCGGCCACAGGGTCGAATGAGCAGTTCTTC. It translates to CASSPATGSNEQFF.

This clonotype was seen repeatedly, ten times or more. The rearrangement links TRBV5-5 to TRBJ1-2, with D perhaps TRBD1 (5 bases). The CDR3 totals 16 residues. CDR1 is SGHKS, CDR2 YYEKEE, per germline (reference sequence). V lost 0 bases and J 4 bases, leaving 16 bases between the germline ends. CDR3 sequence reads: CASSLAFGGSSYGYTF. The CDR3 DNA follows: TGTGCCAGCAGCTTGGCGTTTGGGGGGAGTAGCTATGGCTACACCTTC.

The J gene is TRBJ2-5, the V gene TRBV25-1; the D gene could be TRBD1 or TRBD2 (5 bases each). Germline CDR1 reads MGHDK; CDR2 reads SYGVNS. The CDR3 is 15 residues long. Trimming shortened V by 5 bases and J by 5 bases, and 18 bases separated the two germline ends. As DNA, the CDR3 is TGTGCCAGCAGTTCGGGACGGCTATCCCTGGAGACCCAGTACTTC. Protein sequence: CASSSGRLSLETQYF.

This clonotype was seen a few times. The rearrangement links TRBV25-1 to TRBJ2-3; D is undetermined. The V end lost 4 bases, the J end lost 9 bases, and 20 bases lay between the germline ends. The CDR3 runs 15 residues. Germline V gene sequence: CDR1 MGHDK, CDR2 SYGVNS. The CDR3, as DNA: TGTGCCAGCAGTGTCGTAAACGGACCGTTGGGCACGCAGTATTTT. The encoded protein is CASSVVNGPLGTQYF.

The chain joins TRBV14 to TRBJ2-3, with D uncertain. The V gene lost 0 bases and the J gene lost 6 bases, with 7 bases spanning the gap. Germline CDR1 is SGHDN and CDR2 is FVKESK. The CDR3 covers 13 residues. Here the CDR3 reads CASSQDLQDTQYF. The CDR3, as DNA: TGTGCCAGCAGCCAAGATCTTCAGGATACGCAGTATTTT. Full variable domain (remainder filled in from reference TRBV14 and TRBJ2-3): EAGVTQFPSHSVIEKGQTVTLRCDPISGHDNLYWYRRVMGKEIKFLLHFVKESKQDESGMPNNRFLAERTGGTYSTLKVQPAELEDSGVYFCASSQDLQDTQYFGPGTRLTVL.

There are many counts of this clonotype. The genes are TRBV7-6 and TRBJ2-1; 9 bases are a match to TRBD2. Germline V CDR1 and CDR2: SGHVS, FNYEAQ. This CDR3 is 16 amino acids long. Trimming cost V 6 bases and J 6 bases; bases outside gene matches: 12. In DNA, the CDR3 is TGTGCCAGCAGTGTAACTTCGGCTAGCGGGGTCAATGAGCAGTTCTTC. It translates to CASSVTSASGVNEQFF.

This clonotype was seen many times. Here the CDR3 reads CASSLDTSTNEKLFF. The CDR3 DNA is TGTGCCAGCAGCTTAGACACATCAACTAATGAAAAACTGTTTTTT. V and J are TRBV7-9 and TRBJ1-4; D remains ambiguous. Germline loops: CDR1 SEHNR, CDR2 FQNEAQ (reference sequence). The CDR3 runs 15 residues. Trimming removed 1 base at V and 0 bases at J, with 6 bases between.

This clonotype was detected many times. V and J are TRBV20-1 and TRBJ2-3; 7 bases agree with TRBD2. CDR1 is DFQATT and CDR2 is SNEGSKA in the germline V gene (reference sequence). The CDR3 is made up of 15 amino acids. J was trimmed by 3 bases and V by 2 bases; bases with no gene match: 8. The CDR3 region has the DNA TGCAGTGCTAGATCTGGCGGGGGTTGGACAGATACGCAGTATTTT. This gives the protein CSARSGGGWTDTQYF.

This clonotype is labeled medium-sized (0.01 to 0.1%). This chain connects TRBV28 to TRBJ2-1; the match to TRBD2 covers 8 bases. J lost 4 bases, V lost 4 bases, and 9 bases had no gene match. This CDR3 is built from 16 residues. Germline V lookup: CDR1 MDHEN, CDR2 SYDVKM. CDR3 in DNA: TGTGCCAGCAGTTCCGCAGCGGGAGAGGGGTACAATGAGCAGTTCTTC. Protein sequence: CASSSAAGEGYNEQFF.

This clonotype was recorded many times. This chain connects TRBV20-1 to TRBJ1-5; TRBD1 agrees at 9 bases. The CDR3 has 15 residues. Germline V gene lookup returns CDR1 DFQATT and CDR2 SNEGSKA (reference sequence). J was trimmed by 5 bases and V by 6 bases; bases with no gene match: 11. DNA of the CDR3: TGCAGTGCGAGCGCCCCGGGACAGGGACATCAGCCCCAGCATTTT. Translating it yields CSASAPGQGHQPQHF.

This rearrangement joins TRBV7-8 to TRBJ1-5, with 7 bases matching TRBD1. Germline V CDR1 and CDR2: SGHVS, FQNEAQ. The CDR3 is 16 amino acids. The J segment lost 4 bases and the V segment lost 5 bases, leaving 11 bases of the junction unmatched. The CDR3 sequence: CASSPQPGQNNQPQHF. CDR3 DNA sequence: TGTGCCAGCAGCCCCCAGCCGGGACAGAATAATCAGCCCCAGCATTTT.

In this sample, this clonotype turned up many times. V gene TRBV11-3 combines with J gene TRBJ2-2; D might be TRBD1 (7 bases). Trimming took off 10 bases at V and 6 bases at J, with 12 bases between the two ends. CDR3 length: 12 amino acids. Germline CDR1 SGHNT, CDR2 YENEEA. The CDR3, as DNA: TGTGCCACCGACAGGGAGGCCGGGGAGCTGTTTTTT. This gives the protein CATDREAGELFF.

This clonotype has a handful of counts. The chain uses TRBV7-9 and TRBJ2-1; 9 nucleotides align to TRBD2. V lost 1 base and J lost 6; bases outside the gene matches: 7. The CDR3 is made up of 16 amino acids. Per the germline V gene, CDR1 is SEHNR and CDR2 is FQNEAQ (reference sequence). CDR3 region: CASSLGRAGGANEQFF. The CDR3 coding sequence is TGTGCCAGCAGCTTAGGGCGCGCGGGAGGGGCCAATGAGCAGTTCTTC.